This TCR beta chain was sequenced for a study of shared clonotypes between healthy human individuals. Clones were read by immunoSEQ multiplex PCR, and TCRdb kept only the in-frame ones, dropping some. The sample has under 2,500,000 clones, approximately 94% seen once. As regards this clone: This sample also contains other DNA sequences that code for the same CDR3.

Sequencing used naive CD4+ T cells sorted from blood. Subset denoted: CD45RA+ positively selected. The source of this sequence is a man between 18 and 29 years old in good health.

The CDR3: CASSGNTEAFF. The CDR3 DNA follows: TGTGCCAGTTCAGGGAACACTGAAGCTTTCTTT. The rearrangement uses TRBV28 and TRBJ1-1; D call uncertain. V lost 9 bases and J 1 base, leaving 6 bases between the germline ends. From germline, CDR1 is MDHEN and CDR2 SYDVKM. The CDR3 has 11 amino acids.